These 25 T cell receptor beta chains were sequenced from one sample in a study of OX40 agonist ivuxolimab in advanced cancers. Sequencing was performed with immunoSEQ multiplex PCR; in TCRdb, only in-frame clones are kept and a portion is missing. The table shows some 85,000 clones, with more than 70% occurring only once. This specimen consisted of CD4+ or CD8+ T cells sorted from blood, obtained in a trial of the OX40 agonist ivuxolimab. These receptors were taken from an adult with an advanced solid tumor such as melanoma, head and neck, liver or kidney cancer.

The rearrangement links TRBV19 to TRBJ2-2, with 9 bases matching TRBD1. In germline, CDR1 is LNHDA, CDR2 SQIVND (reference sequence). The CDR3 is 15 residues long. V dropped 6 bases and J dropped 6; count of bases not matched to a gene: 8. The CDR3 reads CASRPGQGSAGELFF. CDR3 DNA sequence: TGTGCCAGTAGGCCGGGACAGGGATCTGCCGGGGAGCTGTTTTTT.

This chain links TRBV19 with TRBJ1-3, with unresolved D. V gave up 6 bases and J gave up 1 base, with 16 bases separating them. Germline CDR1 reads LNHDA; CDR2 reads SQIVND (reference sequence). The CDR3 covers 16 residues. This CDR3 reads CASSPILTGSGNTIYF. The DNA of the CDR3 is TGTGCCAGTAGCCCCATTTTAACGGGATCTGGAAACACCATATATTTT.

This clone came up once. V is TRBV18 and J is TRBJ1-4; D unresolved. Germline V CDR1 and CDR2: KGHSH, LQKENI. Trimming cost V 2 bases and J 7 bases, with 8 bases left between them. CDR3 size: 13 residues. CDR3: CASSPGVSEKLFF. The CDR3 DNA reads as TGTGCCAGCTCACCAGGAGTTAGTGAAAAACTGTTTTTT.

V gene TRBV19 combines with J gene TRBJ2-2, with 10 bases lining up with TRBD1. J lost 6 bases, V lost 7 bases, and 8 bases had no gene match. The CDR3 is 15 amino acids. The germline CDR1 and CDR2 sequences are LNHDA and SQIVND (reference sequence). This CDR3 reads CASTQWDRGAGELFF. The DNA of the CDR3 is TGTGCCAGTACCCAATGGGACAGGGGTGCCGGGGAGCTGTTTTTT.

Concerning this clone itself: One end of the junction is discordant with germline, which a read error may explain. In the same sample, other DNA sequences code for this CDR3. This chain joins TRBV4-1 and TRBJ1-5; 7 bases are shared with TRBD1. The CDR3 spans 15 residues. Looked up from germline, CDR1 is MGHRA and CDR2 is YSYEKL. The CDR3 spells CASSAIRDSNQPQHF. As DNA, the CDR3 is TGCGCCAGCAGCGCGATCCGGGACAGCAATCAGCCCCAACATTTT.

The genes are TRBV9 and TRBJ1-1, with D perhaps TRBD1 (5 bases). Per the germline V gene, CDR1 is SGDLS and CDR2 is YYNGEE. The CDR3 sequence is 15 residues long. Trimming took 1 base from V and 0 from J, leaving 10 bases between them. Here the CDR3 reads CASSVLGGVNTEAFF. The CDR3 nucleotides are TGTGCCAGCAGCGTACTCGGGGGAGTGAACACTGAAGCTTTCTTT.

This chain links TRBV28 with TRBJ1-1, with D possibly being TRBD1 (5 bases). CDR1 MDHEN and CDR2 SYDVKM come from the germline V gene. Trimming cost V 3 bases and J 11 bases, with 22 bases left between them. The CDR3 has 15 amino acids. Here the CDR3 reads CASSFGPGPGSGAFF. CDR3 bases: TGTGCCAGCAGTTTTGGTCCGGGACCCGGATCGGGGGCTTTCTTT. Using reference TRBV28 and TRBJ1-1 for the parts outside the CDR3, the full variable domain is DVKVTQSSRYLVKRTGEKVFLECVQDMDHENMFWYRQDPGLGLRLIYFSYDVKMKEKGDIPEGYSVSREKKERFSLILESASTNQTSMYLCASSFGPGPGSGAFFGQGTRLTVV.

V usage is TRBV6-1 and J usage is TRBJ1-2; 8 bases line up with TRBD1. After removal of 3 bases from V and 3 bases from J, the junction contained 0 bases not matched to a gene. Germline CDR1 MNHNS, CDR2 SASEGT. The CDR3 has 13 residues. The CDR3 is CASSEGQDYGYTF. The CDR3 bases are TGTGCCAGCAGTGAGGGACAGGACTATGGCTACACCTTC.

The chain links TRBV5-1 to TRBJ2-3; 9 bases are shared with TRBD2. The CDR3 runs to 15 residues. Germline lookup yields CDR1 SGHRS and CDR2 YFSETQ. V was clipped by 4 bases and J by 7 bases; unmatched bases: 10. CDR3 sequence: CASSDLAGEGNTQYF. The CDR3 bases are TGCGCCAGCAGCGATTTAGCGGGAGAAGGAAATACGCAGTATTTT.

CDR3 amino acids: CASSLMGATNEKLFF. The CDR3 DNA reads TGTGCCAGCAGTTTAATGGGAGCAACTAATGAAAAACTGTTTTTT. The chain links TRBV27 to TRBJ1-4; D gene ambiguous. V lost 2 bases and J 0 bases, leaving 7 bases between the germline ends. The CDR3 is made up of 15 amino acids. CDR1 is MNHEY and CDR2 is SMNVEV in the germline V gene (reference sequence). Full variable domain (rest looked up from reference TRBV27 and TRBJ1-4): EAQVTQNPRYLITVTGKKLTVTCSQNMNHEYMSWYRQDPGLGLRQIYYSMNVEVTDKGDVPEGYKVSRKEKRNFPLILESPSPNQTSLYFCASSLMGATNEKLFFGSGTQLSVL.

This rearrangement joins TRBV11-2 to TRBJ2-5; D is unclear. Trimming pared 1 base from V and 2 bases from J, leaving 11 bases between. Looked up from germline, CDR1 is SGHAT and CDR2 is FQNNGV. CDR3 size: 15 residues. As DNA, the CDR3 is TGTGCCAGCAGCTTAGGTCTAGTAGATCAAGAGACCCAGTACTTC. Translated, it gives CASSLGLVDQETQYF.

The gene calls are TRBV6-5 and TRBJ1-2; D may be TRBD1 (5 bases). V lost 2 bases and J 4 bases, leaving 8 bases between the germline ends. The CDR3 covers 13 residues. The germline V gene encodes CDR1 MNHEY and CDR2 SVGAGI. The CDR3 bases are TGTGCCAGCAGTTACCAGGGTCCCTATGGCTACACCTTC. It specifies CASSYQGPYGYTF.

The CDR3 sequence: CASSWETQYF. The DNA for the CDR3 is TGTGCCAGCAGTTGGGAGACCCAGTACTTC. The chain combines TRBV2 with TRBJ2-5; D uncertain. With 5 bases removed from V and 5 bases from J, the gap between germline ends came to 3 bases. Germline V CDR1 and CDR2: SNHLY, FYNNEI. There are 10 residues in the CDR3.

This chain joins TRBV10-2 and TRBJ2-5; 11 nucleotides agree with TRBD2. The CDR3 consists of 15 residues. The trim removed 5 bases at V and 5 bases at J, leaving 7 bases unmatched. The germline CDR1 and CDR2 sequences are WSHSY and SAAADI. DNA for the CDR3: TGCGCCAGCAGTCTCTCTAGACTAGCGGGGGAGACCCAGTACTTC. This gives the protein CASSLSRLAGETQYF.

CDR3 DNA: TGCAGCGCCTCAGAAACCTACGAGCAGTACTTC. Translation gives CSASETYEQYF. The chain carries TRBV29-1 and TRBJ2-7; D is uncertain. CDR1 and CDR2 (germline): SQVTM, ANQGSEA. This CDR3 is built from 11 residues. V lost 7 bases and J 2 bases, leaving 9 bases between the germline ends.

The rearrangement links TRBV7-8 to TRBJ1-2, with D perhaps TRBD1 (6 bases). The CDR3 contains 18 residues. Per the germline V gene, CDR1 is SGHVS and CDR2 is FQNEAQ. V lost 5 bases, J lost 5 bases, and 27 bases lay in between. The CDR3 bases are TGTGCCAGCAGCCCCCAAGGGGGGGGCGTTTCGAAACTATATGGCTACACCTTC. This encodes CASSPQGGGVSKLYGYTF.

The chain uses TRBV5-4 and TRBJ2-5, with 9 positions matching TRBD1. Trimming at V came to 4 bases and at J to 2 bases, leaving 9 bases not matched to a gene. CDR1 is SGHNT, CDR2 YYREEE, per germline (reference sequence). The CDR3 totals 16 residues. For the CDR3, the DNA is TGTGCCAGCAGCGGCGGGGCCGGGACAGGGCAAGAGACCCAGTACTTC. Protein product: CASSGGAGTGQETQYF.

The J gene is TRBJ2-1, the V gene TRBV27, with D maybe TRBD2 (6 bases). Germline loops: CDR1 MNHEY, CDR2 SMNVEV (reference sequence). The ends were cut back, 5 bases at V and 6 bases at J, with 23 bases in the middle. This CDR3 region has 17 residues. The CDR3 DNA reads TGTGCCAGCAGTCGGGCGACCGGGACTCGCTCCAGCAATGAGCAGTTCTTC. It is translated as CASSRATGTRSSNEQFF.

The chain combines TRBV9 with TRBJ2-1; 14 nucleotides align to TRBD2. Germline V gene data show CDR1 as SGDLS and CDR2 as YYNGEE. The CDR3 runs to 17 residues. V was pared by 3 bases and J by 6 bases, with 8 bases of the junction left unmatched. In DNA, the CDR3 is TGTGCCAGCAGCGCAAGACTAGCGGGAGGGCCAATCAATGAGCAGTTCTTC. Encoded protein: CASSARLAGGPINEQFF. Full variable domain (remainder filled in from reference TRBV9 and TRBJ2-1): DSGVTQTPKHLITATGQRVTLRCSPRSGDLSVYWYQQSLDQGLQFLIQYYNGEERAKGNILERFSAQQFPDLHSELNLSSLELGDSALYFCASSARLAGGPINEQFFGPGTRLTVL.

The chain carries TRBV18 and TRBJ1-1; D might be TRBD1 (5 bases). This CDR3 contains 14 residues. V shed 0 bases and J shed 4 bases, with 9 bases lying between them. Germline-derived CDR1 and CDR2 are KGHSH and LQKENI. The CDR3 nucleotides are TGTGCCAGCTCACCACCGGGGGTGCGCACTGAAGCTTTCTTT. Its protein product is CASSPPGVRTEAFF.

The rearrangement joins TRBV28 to TRBJ1-6; D ambiguous. Trimming took off 2 bases at V and 6 bases at J, with 14 bases between the two ends. Per germline, CDR1 MDHEN and CDR2 SYDVKM. The CDR3 runs 16 residues. The DNA for the CDR3 is TGTGCCAGCAGTTTAAGGCTACCCGAGGGTAATTCACCCCTCCACTTT. Translation gives CASSLRLPEGNSPLHF.

The genes are TRBV21-1 and TRBJ2-1; the table assigns TRBD2, which was not confirmed against the DNA. TRBV21-1 is described as a pseudogene. The CDR3 is 19 amino acids. CDR3 region: CASSKGFLAGETLHNEQFF. CDR3 bases: TGTGCCAGCAGCAAAGGATTTCTAGCGGGAGAAACCCTGCACAATGAGCAGTTCTTC.

The rearrangement links TRBV6-6 to TRBJ2-2; possibly TRBD2 for D (5 bases). This CDR3 comprises 14 residues. Germline loops: CDR1 MNHNY, CDR2 SVGAGI (reference sequence). V was pared by 0 bases and J by 6 bases, with 8 bases between. Written as DNA, the CDR3 is TGTGCCAGCAGTTACTCGGAGGAGGCCGGGGAGCTGTTTTTT. As protein: CASSYSEEAGELFF.

CDR3 coding DNA: TGTGCCAGCAGCCCCCAAGGCGGGAGCCTCTCCTACGAGCAGTACTTC. Its protein is CASSPQGGSLSYEQYF. This chain links TRBV11-2 with TRBJ2-7, with 7 nucleotides matching TRBD2. The CDR3 totals 16 residues. Germline CDR1 reads SGHAT; CDR2 reads FQNNGV. V shed 5 bases, J shed 0 bases, and the junction held 10 bases outside the gene matches.

The J gene is TRBJ1-6, the V gene TRBV15, with D uncertain. V was cut by 5 bases and J by 0 bases, with 5 bases left in between. This CDR3 region has 14 residues. Germline values: CDR1 LNHNV, CDR2 YYDKDF (reference sequence). Here the CDR3 reads CATSSSSYNSPLHF. CDR3 nucleotide sequence: TGTGCCACCAGCTCTTCCTCCTATAATTCACCCCTCCACTTT.